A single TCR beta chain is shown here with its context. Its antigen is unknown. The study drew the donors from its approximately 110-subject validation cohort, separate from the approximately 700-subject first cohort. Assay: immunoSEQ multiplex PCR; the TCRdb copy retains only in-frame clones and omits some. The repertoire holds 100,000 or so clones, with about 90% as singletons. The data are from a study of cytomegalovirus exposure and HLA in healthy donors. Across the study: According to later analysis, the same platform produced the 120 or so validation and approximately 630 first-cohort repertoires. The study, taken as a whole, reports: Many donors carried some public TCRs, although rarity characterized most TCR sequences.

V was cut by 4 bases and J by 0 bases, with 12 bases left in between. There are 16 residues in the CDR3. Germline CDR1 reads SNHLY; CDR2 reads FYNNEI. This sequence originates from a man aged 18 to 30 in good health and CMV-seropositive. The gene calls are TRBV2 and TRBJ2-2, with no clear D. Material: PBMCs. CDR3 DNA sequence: TGTGCCAGCAGTGTACGACACCTAACGAACACCGGGGAGCTGTTTTTT. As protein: CASSVRHLTNTGELFF.